This T cell receptor beta chain was identified in a study of shared T cell receptors in the human thymus. The sample holds one count of this clone. The method was immunoSEQ multiplex PCR; TCRdb's version includes in-frame clones alone and lacks a portion of them. The sample includes about 660,000 clones, approximately 87% of them seen just once. These data were also filed under a second study, of human thymus T cells. Turning to that study: The thymus was resected at corrective cardiac surgery. Thymic and blood repertoires seemed to favor certain V and J genes. Related studies found that unrelated individuals share highly overlapping thymic repertoires.

Sequenced: thymocytes. This receptor was taken from a boy in the first two years of life with a congenital heart defect.

The CDR3 sequence: CASSRSGTGSYNEQFF. CDR3 DNA sequence: TGTGCCAGCAGCCGATCGGGGACAGGGTCCTACAATGAGCAGTTCTTC. The rearrangement joins TRBV5-4 to TRBJ2-1, with 9 bases that match TRBD1. The germline V gene has CDR1 SGHNT and CDR2 YYREEE (reference sequence). V trimming: 4 bases; J trimming: 1 base; junction bases outside the gene matches: 6. The CDR3 runs 16 residues.